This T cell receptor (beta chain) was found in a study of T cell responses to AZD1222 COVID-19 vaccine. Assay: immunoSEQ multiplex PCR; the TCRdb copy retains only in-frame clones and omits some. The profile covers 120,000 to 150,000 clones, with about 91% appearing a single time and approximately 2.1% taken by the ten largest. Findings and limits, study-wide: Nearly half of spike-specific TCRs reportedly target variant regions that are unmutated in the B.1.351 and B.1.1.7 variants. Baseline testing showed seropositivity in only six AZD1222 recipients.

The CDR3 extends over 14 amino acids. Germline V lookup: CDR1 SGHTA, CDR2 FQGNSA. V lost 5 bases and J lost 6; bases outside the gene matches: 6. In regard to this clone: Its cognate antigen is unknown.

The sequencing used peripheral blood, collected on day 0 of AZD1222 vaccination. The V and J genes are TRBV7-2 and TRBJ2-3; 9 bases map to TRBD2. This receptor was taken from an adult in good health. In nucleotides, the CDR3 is TGTGCCAGCAGCCAAACTAGCGGGTTGGATACGCAGTATTTT. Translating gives CASSQTSGLDTQYF.